The rows below give T cell receptor beta chains drawn from one sample of a study of cytomegalovirus exposure and HLA in healthy donors. TCRdb's copy holds only in-frame clones and misses some; the assay was immunoSEQ multiplex PCR. The table records about 110,000 clones, under 85% of them present only once. Source material: PBMCs. Every receptor here comes from a woman younger than 30 in good health and CMV-seronegative. Each CDR3 is given with its conserved first and last residue. The D gene is left open where the match is weak. The listing skips clone size in some rows; elsewhere it reads once, few, many or a size class.

D gene | J gene | clone size | V gene | CDR3 DNA | CDR3 protein
NA | TRBJ1-2 | NA | TRBV20-1 | TGCAGTGCTAATAGTGTCTATGGCTACACCTTC | CSANSVYGYTF
NA | TRBJ2-7 | NA | TRBV5-4 | TGTGCCAGCAGCGATATCGGACAGAACTCCTACGAGCAGTACTTC | CASSDIGQNSYEQYF
NA | TRBJ1-2 | NA | TRBV30 | TGTGCCTGGACCCCCTCTAGCAAGAACTATGGCTACACCTTC | CAWTPSSKNYGYTF
TRBD1 | TRBJ1-5 | once | TRBV6-1 | TGTGCCAGCAGTGGGGACAGGGCTTATAGCAATCAGCCCCAGCATTTT | CASSGDRAYSNQPQHF
NA | TRBJ2-7 | NA | TRBV4-1 | TGCGCCAGCAGCCAAGATTGGACAGAAACCTACGAGCAGTACTTC | CASSQDWTETYEQYF
NA | TRBJ1-1 | few | TRBV9 | TGTGCCAGCAGCCCCGTACAGGGAAATGAAGCTTTCTTT | CASSPVQGNEAFF
TRBD1 | TRBJ2-5 | NA | TRBV11-2 | TGTGCCAGCAGCTTAGGGCAGGGGGATGGCCAGTACTTC | CASSLGQGDGQYF
TRBD1 | TRBJ2-7 | NA | TRBV30 | TGTGCCTGCCTGACAGGGGGGGCCGAGCAGTACTTC | CACLTGGAEQYF
NA | TRBJ2-7 | NA | TRBV27 | TGTGCCAGCACCCCAAGGGGACTGAGGTACGAGCAGTACTTC | CASTPRGLRYEQYF
NA | TRBJ2-3 | NA | TRBV30 | TGTGCCGTCTATGCAGAGACTCGAACAGATACGCAGTATTTT | CAVYAETRTDTQYF
NA | TRBJ1-1 | NA | TRBV11-2 | TGTGCCAGCAGCTTAGGCTCGCAGGTCACTGAAGCTTTCTTT | CASSLGSQVTEAFF
NA | TRBJ1-2 | few | TRBV6-5 | TGTGCCAGCAGCGAACGGGGGGATGATGGCTACACCTTC | CASSERGDDGYTF
NA | TRBJ2-7 | NA | TRBV7-9 | TGTGCCAGCAGCGCGTCCGGGGGTTCCTACGAGCAGTACTTC | CASSASGGSYEQYF
TRBD1 | TRBJ2-5 | NA | TRBV19 | TGTGCCAGGGTCTGGTGTGACAGGGGGCCACAAGAGACCCAGTACTTC | CARVWCDRGPQETQYF
NA | TRBJ1-3 | NA | TRBV4-1 | TGCGCCAGCAGCCAAGTCTTGGACAAAGGAAACACCATATATTTT | CASSQVLDKGNTIYF
NA | TRBJ1-1 | NA | TRBV30 | TGTGCACTCGATGGGGGGGATTTCTTT | CALDGGDFF
NA | TRBJ1-6 | few | TRBV5-1 | TGCGCCAGCAGCTTGGTAAGCGGATCACCCCTCCACTTT | CASSLVSGSPLHF
TRBD1 | TRBJ1-1 | few | TRBV11-2 | TGTGCCAGCAGCTTCGACAGGGCTGAAGCTTTCTTT | CASSFDRAEAFF
NA | TRBJ2-3 | few | TRBV6-1 | TGTGCCAGCAGTGATCTACAGGGCGCAGATACGCAGTATTTT | CASSDLQGADTQYF
NA | TRBJ1-6 | few | TRBV18 | TGTGCCAGCTCACCTCAGGATAATTCACCCCTCCACTTT | CASSPQDNSPLHF
TRBD1 | TRBJ1-2 | NA | TRBV9 | TGTGCCAGCAGCTACAGGACAGGGGATGGCTACACCTTC | CASSYRTGDGYTF
NA | TRBJ2-5 | NA | TRBV9 | TGTGCCAGCAGCCAAAGGGGCAGGGGGGATGAGACCCAGTACTTC | CASSQRGRGDETQYF
NA | TRBJ2-7 | NA | TRBV4-1 | TGCGCCAGCAGCCAAGATAATACAGAGCAGTACTTC | CASSQDNTEQYF
TRBD1 | TRBJ1-6 | once | TRBV5-4 | TGTGCCAGCAGACCCGACAGGGGGAATTCACCCCTCCACTTT | CASRPDRGNSPLHF
TRBD1 | TRBJ2-1 | NA | TRBV15 | TGTGCCACCAGCCCGCGGACAGGGTCCTACAATGAGCAGTTCTTC | CATSPRTGSYNEQFF
NA | TRBJ1-1 | NA | TRBV7-9 | TGTGCCAGCAGCCCGGGGGGGGAGGGAGCTGAAGCTTTCTTT | CASSPGGEGAEAFF
TRBD1 | TRBJ2-7 | NA | TRBV6-1 | TGTGCCAGCAGTGAGCACAGGGGAATTTGGCAGTACTTC | CASSEHRGIWQYF
TRBD2 | TRBJ2-2 | NA | TRBV6-6 | TGTGCCTCTGGGGGAGGGCCAAACACCGGGGAGCTGTTTTTT | CASGGGPNTGELFF
TRBD1 | TRBJ2-1 | NA | TRBV13 | TGTGCCAGCAGCCAATTCGTCGGGGGACAGGGGCTAGCTGGGCAGTTCTTC | CASSQFVGGQGLAGQFF
TRBD2 | TRBJ2-7 | few | TRBV7-9 | TGTGCCAGCAGCACCTCTAGCGGGGGAAAAGGACGGCCCTACGAGCAGTACTTC | CASSTSSGGKGRPYEQYF
TRBD1 | TRBJ2-6 | once | TRBV27 | TGTGCCAGCAGGCCCGGACCGGGACAGGGCGATTCTTTCTTGTCTGGGGCCAACGTCCTGACTTTC | CASRPGPGQGDSFLSGANVLTF
NA | TRBJ1-2 | NA | TRBV12-5 | TGTGCTAGTGGTTTGGAATCAGGGTTTGACTATGGCTACACCTTC | CASGLESGFDYGYTF